The 15 T cell receptor beta chains in this list originate from one sample, sequenced in a study of radiotherapy plus CTLA-4 blockade in lung cancer. This table comes from immunoSEQ multiplex PCR, and its TCRdb copy is limited to in-frame clones, with some not included. The sample holds tens of thousands of clones; around 79% are singletons and the top ten take 8.5%. The sequencing here drew on peripheral blood, taken from a patient treated with radiotherapy plus ipilimumab. Receptors were obtained from a human donor with non-small cell lung cancer who had a complete response to radiotherapy plus ipilimumab.

This clone was observed a few times. This chain links TRBV19 with TRBJ1-2; D possibly corresponds to TRBD1 (5 bases). There are 14 residues in the CDR3. Germline V CDR1 and CDR2: LNHDA, SQIVND (reference sequence). V was clipped by 8 bases and J by 4 bases, with 17 bases between them. The CDR3 DNA is TGTGCCAGTGGAGGTCCCAGGGACTTCTATGGCTACACCTTC. Its protein product is CASGGPRDFYGYTF.

Here the CDR3 reads CASSATGVSNQPQHF. In nucleotides, the CDR3 is TGTGCCAGCTCAGCCACGGGGGTTAGCAATCAGCCCCAGCATTTT. The chain recombines TRBV18 with TRBJ1-5; tentatively, D is TRBD1 (5 bases). Germline V gene sequence: CDR1 KGHSH, CDR2 LQKENI. The CDR3 sequence is 15 residues long. Trimming took off 5 bases at V and 0 bases at J, with 11 bases between the two ends.

This chain links TRBV5-1 with TRBJ1-2, with TRBD1 as a possible D gene (6 bases). The V end lost 7 bases, the J end lost 6 bases, and 10 bases lay between the germline ends. The CDR3 runs to 11 residues. The germline gives CDR1 SGHRS, CDR2 YFSETQ. CDR3 DNA: TGCGCCAGCGGGGGGGCCCATGGCTACACCTTC. Its translation: CASGGAHGYTF.

V is TRBV5-6 and J is TRBJ2-4; possibly TRBD1 for D (5 bases). This CDR3 region has 18 residues. V was shortened by 0 bases and J by 0 bases, with 16 bases between the two germline ends. In germline, CDR1 is SGHDT, CDR2 YYEEEE. CDR3 in amino acids: CASSLGAIWGLAKNIQYF. The CDR3 nucleotides read TGTGCCAGCAGCTTGGGGGCGATTTGGGGCCTAGCCAAAAACATTCAGTACTTC.

In this sample, this clone turned up once. The rearrangement uses TRBV19 and TRBJ2-4; 7 bases are a match to TRBD1. Germline V gene data show CDR1 as LNHDA and CDR2 as SQIVND (reference sequence). V gave up 3 bases and J gave up 0 bases; unmatched junction bases: 2. CDR3 size: 15 residues. DNA of the CDR3: TGTGCCAGTAGTATCCCAGGGGGAGCCAAAAACATTCAGTACTTC. Its translation is CASSIPGGAKNIQYF.

With regard to this clone: The sample carries other DNA sequences with the same CDR3. This sequence joins TRBV18 and TRBJ1-3; D gene unclear. The CDR3 spans 15 residues. Per the germline V gene, CDR1 is KGHSH and CDR2 is LQKENI. Trimming cost V 0 bases and J 0 bases, with 6 bases left between them. CDR3: CASSPPSHSGNTIYF. CDR3 sequence (DNA): TGTGCCAGCTCACCACCGAGCCACTCTGGAAACACCATATATTTT. The variable domain in full, with the rest retrieved from reference TRBV18 and TRBJ1-3, is NAGVMQNPRHLVRRRGQEARLRCSPMKGHSHVYWYRQLPEEGLKFMVYLQKENIIDESGMPKERFSAEFPKEGPSILRIQQVVRGDSAAYFCASSPPSHSGNTIYFGEGSWLTVV.

This chain joins TRBV9 and TRBJ2-5; D perhaps matches TRBD2 (6 bases). There are 15 residues in the CDR3. Germline-derived CDR1 and CDR2 are SGDLS and YYNGEE. V shed 4 bases and J shed 4 bases, with 17 bases lying between them. The CDR3 is CASSPRLAAGETQYF. CDR3 in DNA: TGTGCCAGCAGCCCCAGGTTAGCGGCCGGAGAGACCCAGTACTTC. The whole variable domain, remainder taken from reference TRBV9 and TRBJ2-5, is DSGVTQTPKHLITATGQRVTLRCSPRSGDLSVYWYQQSLDQGLQFLIQYYNGEERAKGNILERFSAQQFPDLHSELNLSSLELGDSALYFCASSPRLAAGETQYFGPGTRLLVL.

V gene TRBV6-1 combines with J gene TRBJ2-1; TRBD1 matches at 12 bases. Germline trimming cut 4 bases from V and 7 bases from J; bases unmatched to any gene: 14. CDR3 size: 18 residues. Germline V gene data show CDR1 as MNHNS and CDR2 as SASEGT. The CDR3 reads CASSVHRDRGRRGNEQFF. The CDR3 coding sequence is TGTGCCAGCAGTGTTCACCGGGACAGGGGGCGAAGGGGTAATGAGCAGTTCTTC.

The gene calls are TRBV19 and TRBJ2-3, with D tentatively TRBD2 (6 bases). Germline CDR1 LNHDA, CDR2 SQIVND (reference sequence). Deletions cut 5 bases from V and 7 bases from J, with 16 bases between. The CDR3 runs to 14 residues. The CDR3 reads CASSERGTSNTQYF. CDR3 nucleotide sequence: TGTGCCAGTAGTGAACGGGGGACTTCGAATACGCAGTATTTT. The variable domain in full, with the rest retrieved from reference TRBV19 and TRBJ2-3, is DGGITQSPKYLFRKEGQNVTLSCEQNLNHDAMYWYRQDPGQGLRLIYYSQIVNDFQKGDIAEGYSVSREKKESFPLTVTSAQKNPTAFYLCASSERGTSNTQYFGPGTRLTVL.

This clone was found a few times. This sequence joins TRBV10-3 and TRBJ1-1; D is possibly TRBD1 (5 bases). The CDR3 totals 14 residues. Trimming took off 4 bases at V and 6 bases at J, with 15 bases between the two ends. Germline V gives CDR1 ENHRY, CDR2 SYGVKD. The DNA of the CDR3 is TGTGCCATCAGTGGCCCCGGCAGGGCTCCTGAAGCTTTCTTT. Protein: CAISGPGRAPEAFF.

J is TRBJ2-1 and V is TRBV27; 13 bases line up with TRBD2. The CDR3 runs to 16 residues. The V gene end was trimmed by 2 bases and the J gene end by 8 bases; junction bases not matched to a gene: 6. Germline V gene lookup returns CDR1 MNHEY and CDR2 SMNVEV (reference sequence). CDR3 sequence (DNA): TGTGCCAGCAGTTTACCCGGGACTAGCGGGAACTATGAGCAGTTCTTC. Its protein is CASSLPGTSGNYEQFF.

The rearrangement links TRBV7-8 to TRBJ1-2, with D possibly TRBD1 on 6 matching bases. The CDR3 is made up of 15 amino acids. Trimming cost V 0 bases and J 4 bases, with 12 bases left between them. Germline CDR1 SGHVS, CDR2 FQNEAQ. CDR3: CASSLARGGLYGYTF. CDR3 nucleotide sequence: TGTGCCAGCAGCTTAGCGCGGGGGGGGCTCTATGGCTACACCTTC.

This clone was recorded only once. The V call is TRBV7-6, the J call TRBJ2-5; tentatively, D is TRBD1 (5 bases). V was cut by 2 bases and J by 1 base, with 11 bases left in between. The V gene's germline CDR1 is SGHVS and CDR2 FNYEAQ. This CDR3 contains 15 residues. The CDR3 DNA reads as TGTGCCAGCAGCTTATCGGCCAGGGCCCAAGAGACCCAGTACTTC. Protein: CASSLSARAQETQYF.

The chain has TRBV29-1 and TRBJ2-1; 10 nucleotides match TRBD1. The V gene's germline CDR1 is SQVTM and CDR2 ANQGSEA. The CDR3 has 14 residues. The V segment lost 6 bases and the J segment 5 bases; nucleotides outside the gene matches: 7. CDR3 region: CSVREGQGNNEQFF. The CDR3 DNA sequence: TGCAGCGTCCGGGAGGGACAGGGGAACAATGAGCAGTTCTTC.

The chain carries TRBV29-1 and TRBJ2-7; TRBD1 matches at 8 bases. The end of the DNA aligns better with TRBJ2-1, so the J call may be wrong. Germline V lookup: CDR1 SQVTM, CDR2 ANQGSEA. This CDR3 comprises 14 residues. Here the CDR3 DNA reads TGCAGCGTTGAGTTGGACAGGGCCTACAATGAGCAGTTCTTC. It is translated as CSVELDRAYNEQFF.